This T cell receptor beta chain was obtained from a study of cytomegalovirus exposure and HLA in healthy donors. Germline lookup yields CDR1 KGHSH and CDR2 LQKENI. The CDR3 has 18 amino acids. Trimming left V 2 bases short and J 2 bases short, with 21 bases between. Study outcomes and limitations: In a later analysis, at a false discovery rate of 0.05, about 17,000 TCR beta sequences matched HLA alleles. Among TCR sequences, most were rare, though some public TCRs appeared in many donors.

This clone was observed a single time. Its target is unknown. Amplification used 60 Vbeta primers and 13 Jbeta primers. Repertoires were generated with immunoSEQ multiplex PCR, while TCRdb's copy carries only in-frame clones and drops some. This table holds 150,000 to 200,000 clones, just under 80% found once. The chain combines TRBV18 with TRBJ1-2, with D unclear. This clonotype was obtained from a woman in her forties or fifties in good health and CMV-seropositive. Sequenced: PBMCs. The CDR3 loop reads CASSPLALGTKPNYGYTF. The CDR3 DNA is TGTGCCAGCTCACCATTGGCATTAGGAACTAAACCCAACTATGGCTACACCTTC.